The entry below describes one T cell receptor beta chain. Its antigen is unidentified. The germline gives CDR1 MDHEN, CDR2 SYDVKM. The V end was cut by 10 bases, the J end by 6 bases, with 25 bases between. The CDR3 is 16 amino acids. No cell sorting was done before RNA was extracted from the tissue. The normal lung tissue was taken more than 3 cm from the tumor edge. This sample stems from a study of tumor and adjacent non-tumor tissue in lung cancer. Across the study: Patients comprised approximately eleven adenocarcinoma, 2 squamous cell carcinoma and 1 small cell lung cancer. Stage I to III disease affected 10 men and about 5 women aged roughly 30 to 76. Samples averaged around 4 million productive TCRbeta reads each. Study-wide results and caveats: Tumor tissue had significantly higher TCR diversity than normal lung.

TCRbeta libraries were built with three rounds of nested PCR, modified from ARM-PCR. TCRdb re-called the multiplex PCR reads through MiXCR, storing one row per CDR3 protein. Of 45,000 to 65,000 distinct CDR3 sequences in the sample, about 70% were seen once. The sequence was collected from a woman aged 60 to 75 with non-small cell lung cancer. The V call is TRBV28, the J call TRBJ2-1; maybe TRBD2 (5 bases). The specimen sequenced was distant non-tumor lung tissue. The CDR3, as DNA: TGTGCCATCAGCCCCGTAGCAGGATGGGCGGGCAATGAGCAGTTCTTC. Encoded protein: CAISPVAGWAGNEQFF.